These 10 T cell receptor beta chains originate from one sample sequenced in a study of T cells in localized non-small cell lung cancer. TCRdb's table, derived via immunoSEQ multiplex PCR, lists solely in-frame clones and lacks some. In the table there are roughly 40,000 clones, roughly 83% of which are singletons. The sequencing used PBMCs, collected before any cancer treatment. These receptors came from a man aged 40-75 years with stage II lung adenocarcinoma.

The J gene is TRBJ2-7, the V gene TRBV30, with TRBD1 matching over 8 bases. The CDR3 contains 13 residues. The ends lost 2 bases at V and 9 bases at J; junction bases unmatched: 9. The germline V gene has CDR1 GTSNPN and CDR2 SVGIG (reference sequence). The CDR3 DNA is TGTGCCTGGAGTTCCCAGGGGGCTCAAGTGCAGTACTTC. It is translated as CAWSSQGAQVQYF.

The V gene is TRBV7-6, the J gene TRBJ2-5, with D perhaps given as TRBD1 or TRBD2 (5 bases each). Germline lookup yields CDR1 SGHVS and CDR2 FNYEAQ. V was pared by 2 bases and J by 5 bases, with 18 bases between. This CDR3 spans 16 amino acids. The CDR3 DNA reads TGTGCCAGCAGCTTATTTGGGGACCGAAGTTTTGAGACCCAGTACTTC. It specifies CASSLFGDRSFETQYF.

The V and J genes are TRBV9 and TRBJ2-3; D gene uncertain. V lost 4 bases to trimming and J lost 10 bases, with 16 bases between them. Germline lookup yields CDR1 SGDLS and CDR2 YYNGEE. This CDR3 has 13 amino acids. The CDR3 region has the DNA TGTGCCAGCAGCCCCGACTCCACTGGGTCGCAGTATTTT. This sequence encodes CASSPDSTGSQYF. The full variable domain, its missing parts supplied by reference TRBV9 and TRBJ2-3, is DSGVTQTPKHLITATGQRVTLRCSPRSGDLSVYWYQQSLDQGLQFLIQYYNGEERAKGNILERFSAQQFPDLHSELNLSSLELGDSALYFCASSPDSTGSQYFGPGTRLTVL.

The chain has TRBV6-5 and TRBJ2-1; D is uncertain. CDR1 is MNHEY and CDR2 is SVGAGI in the germline V gene. Trimming removed 6 bases from V and 1 base from J, with 10 bases in between. The CDR3 is 14 amino acids. The DNA for the CDR3 is TGTGCCAGCAGCCTACAAGCGTCCTACAATGAGCAGTTCTTC. It encodes CASSLQASYNEQFF.

The chain employs TRBV27 and TRBJ2-7; a weak D match, TRBD2 (5 bases). V was clipped by 4 bases and J by 3 bases, with 16 bases between them. Germline V gene data show CDR1 as MNHEY and CDR2 as SMNVEV (reference sequence). This CDR3 is built from 15 residues. In nucleotides, the CDR3 is TGTGCCAGCAGTTCTACGGGAAGGGCGAACTACGAGCAGTACTTC. Amino acids: CASSSTGRANYEQYF.

This chain connects TRBV19 to TRBJ1-5, with 7 bases that match TRBD1. CDR3 length: 16 residues. Germline V gene lookup returns CDR1 LNHDA and CDR2 SQIVND (reference sequence). With V trimmed by 4 bases and J by 6 bases, 12 bases remained unmatched. The CDR3 DNA reads TGTGCCAGTAGTAAGATCGGGGGACAGATGGGTCAGCCCCAGCATTTT. This encodes CASSKIGGQMGQPQHF. The full variable domain, with the rest looked up from reference TRBV19 and TRBJ1-5, is DGGITQSPKYLFRKEGQNVTLSCEQNLNHDAMYWYRQDPGQGLRLIYYSQIVNDFQKGDIAEGYSVSREKKESFPLTVTSAQKNPTAFYLCASSKIGGQMGQPQHFGDGTRLSIL.

The rearrangement links TRBV4-3 to TRBJ2-3; D could derive from TRBD1 or TRBD2 (5 bases each). The V end was cut by 4 bases, the J end by 0 bases, with 17 bases between. The germline V gene has CDR1 LGHNA and CDR2 YSLEER. The CDR3 has 17 amino acids. The CDR3 nucleotides read TGCGCCAGCAGCCGGAAGGGTGGGGGATCTAGCACAGATACGCAGTATTTT. This sequence encodes CASSRKGGGSSTDTQYF.

The chain is built from TRBV28 and TRBJ2-5, with D perhaps TRBD1 or TRBD2 (5 bases each). The germline gives CDR1 MDHEN, CDR2 SYDVKM. The CDR3 loop spans 17 amino acids. The V end lost 5 bases, the J end lost 1 base, and 20 bases lay between the germline ends. CDR3 in DNA: TGTGCCAGCAGTCTTGGGACGGCGGAGGAGGCCCAAGAGACCCAGTACTTC. As protein: CASSLGTAEEAQETQYF. The full variable domain, its missing parts supplied by reference TRBV28 and TRBJ2-5, is DVKVTQSSRYLVKRTGEKVFLECVQDMDHENMFWYRQDPGLGLRLIYFSYDVKMKEKGDIPEGYSVSREKKERFSLILESASTNQTSMYLCASSLGTAEEAQETQYFGPGTRLLVL.

The chain links TRBV6-6 to TRBJ2-7; D uncertain. The ends were cut back, 2 bases at V and 7 bases at J, with 9 bases in the middle. The CDR3 has 12 amino acids. Germline V gene data show CDR1 as MNHNY and CDR2 as SVGAGI (reference sequence). CDR3 DNA sequence: TGTGCCAGCAGTTACGGTTTGGGGGAGCAGTACTTC. It codes for CASSYGLGEQYF.

The chain is built from TRBV7-2 and TRBJ2-7, with D hard to call. The V end was cut by 6 bases, the J end by 0 bases, with 6 bases between. The germline gives CDR1 SGHTA, CDR2 FQGNSA. The CDR3 consists of 12 residues. CDR3 sequence: CASRVSSYEQYF. In nucleotides, the CDR3 is TGTGCCAGCAGAGTCAGCTCCTACGAGCAGTACTTC.